This T cell receptor (beta chain) comes out of a study of T cell clonality in common variable immunodeficiency. Profiled with immunoSEQ multiplex PCR; TCRdb holds only in-frame clones, not every one. The counts give around 57,000 clones, none of them seen only once; approximately 5.4% is held by the top ten. General observations from the study: CVID subjects shared fewer TCRbeta clones than healthy controls did.

The CDR3 is 15 amino acids. Germline V gives CDR1 SEHNR, CDR2 FQNEAQ (reference sequence). On this clone itself: The antigen remains undetermined. The observed sequence ends 3 residues before the CDR3 terminus, with the missing tail filled in from the germline J gene.

The clonotype was recovered from a person aged 18 to 70 in good health. J is TRBJ1-1 and V is TRBV7-9, with 7 nucleotides matching TRBD1. The sequencing input was peripheral blood mononuclear cells. The part of the CDR3 DNA that was read is TGTGCCAGCAGCTCGTACAGGGGTCCCCAAGAGACC. This codes for CASSSYRGPQET. The entire CDR3 protein is CASSSYRGPQETAFF. Full variable domain (missing parts from reference TRBV7-9 and TRBJ1-1): DTGVSQNPRHKITKRGQNVTFRCDPISEHNRLYWYRQTLGQGPEFLTYFQNEAQLEKSRLLSDRFSAERPKGSFSTLEIQRTEQGDSAMYLCASSSYRGPQETAFFGQGTRLTVV.